The present TCR beta chain was sequenced within a study of ipilimumab plus nivolumab after autologous stem cell transplantation. Looking at the study overall: The myeloma group: high-risk transplant-naive, or relapse within 3 years after first autologous transplant.

The V end lost 4 bases, the J end lost 8 bases, and 12 bases lay between the germline ends. The CDR3 is 13 residues long. The germline V gene has CDR1 MGHDK and CDR2 SYGVNS. Patients got ipilimumab 1 mg/kg beginning 14 to 28 days post-transplant. Through week 26, nivolumab 3 mg/kg IV was given weeks 1, 4, 7, 10, then biweekly. Clones were sequenced by immunoSEQ multiplex PCR, and TCRdb holds only the in-frame ones, with some missing. The table has about 9,800 clones, over 60% seen once. Source: PBMCs, taken in a trial of ipilimumab plus nivolumab as post-transplant consolidation. The gene calls are TRBV25-1 and TRBJ2-1; a possible D gene is TRBD2 (5 bases). This receptor was identified in a female donor with multiple myeloma. The CDR3 DNA sequence: TGTGCCAGCAGTGCTTCCGGGAACGATGAGCAGTTCTTC. It yields the protein CASSASGNDEQFF.